This T cell receptor (beta chain) was recorded in a study of regulatory dendritic cells for organ transplantation. The method was immunoSEQ multiplex PCR; TCRdb's version includes in-frame clones alone and lacks a portion of them. The data show some 7,800 clones, with 65% to 75% seen just once and less than 4% held by the top ten. Germline V gene data show CDR1 as SGHVS and CDR2 as FQNEAQ. CDR3 size: 13 residues. V lost 1 base and J lost 10, with 8 bases in between. Allogeneic regulatory or mature dendritic cells were co-cultured for 5 days with CFSE-labeled sorted T cells at 1:10. In the case of this clone: What it binds is not known.

This TCR was recovered from a human donor in good health. Material for sequencing was memory CD4+ T cells from blood cultured with dendritic cells. Subset reported: CD45RO+ memory T cells. This chain uses TRBV7-8 with TRBJ1-6; D remains unclear. The CDR3 sequence is CASSLGTGSPLHF. For the CDR3, the DNA is TGTGCCAGCAGCTTAGGGACGGGATCACCCCTCCACTTT.